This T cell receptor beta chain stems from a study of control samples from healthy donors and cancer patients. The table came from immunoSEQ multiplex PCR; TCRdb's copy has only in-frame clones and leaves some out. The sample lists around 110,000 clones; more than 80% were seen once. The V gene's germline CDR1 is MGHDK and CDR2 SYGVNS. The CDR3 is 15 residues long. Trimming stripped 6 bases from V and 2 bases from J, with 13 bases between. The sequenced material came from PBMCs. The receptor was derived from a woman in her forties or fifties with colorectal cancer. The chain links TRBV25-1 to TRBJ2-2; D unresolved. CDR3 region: CASSLTRGNTGELFF. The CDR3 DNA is TGTGCCAGCAGCCTCACTCGAGGCAACACCGGGGAGCTGTTTTTT.